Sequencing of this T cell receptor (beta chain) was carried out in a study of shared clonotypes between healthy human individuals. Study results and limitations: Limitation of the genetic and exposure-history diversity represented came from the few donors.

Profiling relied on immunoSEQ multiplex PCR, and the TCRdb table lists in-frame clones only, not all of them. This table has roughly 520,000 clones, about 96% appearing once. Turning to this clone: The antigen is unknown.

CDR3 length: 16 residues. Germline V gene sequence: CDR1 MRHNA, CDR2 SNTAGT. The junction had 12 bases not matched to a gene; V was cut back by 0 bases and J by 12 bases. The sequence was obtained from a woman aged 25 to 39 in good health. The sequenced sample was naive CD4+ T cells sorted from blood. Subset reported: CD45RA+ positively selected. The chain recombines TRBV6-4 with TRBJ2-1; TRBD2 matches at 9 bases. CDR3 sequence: CASSDSGSGGLTRQFF. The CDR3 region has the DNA TGTGCCAGCAGTGACTCGGGTAGCGGGGGTCTGACAAGGCAGTTCTTC.